The entry below describes one T cell receptor (beta chain). This sequence may be a read error, since a much larger clone differs from it by one base. These data are taken from a study of blood T cells in healthy people across ages. CDR3 length: 15 amino acids. Germline values: CDR1 DFQATT, CDR2 SNEGSKA (reference sequence). A second about 6 to 12 cycle PCR used barcoded and J-beta primers. One entry per CDR3 protein, called by TCRdb with MiXCR from the 5' RACE reads. The profile shows hundreds of thousands of distinct CDR3 sequences, about 21% of them singletons. The TCR sequence derives from a man between 65 and 85 years old in good health. Sequenced sample: blood. The chain is built from TRBV20-1 and TRBJ2-4; tentative D call: TRBD2 (5 bases). The CDR3 coding sequence is TGCAGTACTAGGGCGCCAGGAGTAGCCAAAAACATTCAGTACTTC. It translates to CSTRAPGVAKNIQYF.